A selection of T cell receptor beta chains follows, all from one sample in a study of T cell changes during pregnancy in multiple sclerosis. Data came from immunoSEQ multiplex PCR; TCRdb stores just in-frame clones and leaves some out. The sample includes 25,000 to 35,000 clones, approximately 86% of them seen just once. The specimen was CD4+ T cells from peripheral blood mononuclear cells, collected in the first trimester of pregnancy. These receptors were obtained from a female donor in good health, enrolled as a control in a pregnancy study. CDR3s include the opening cysteine and the closing phenylalanine or tryptophan. Each record gives: clone size, CDR3 length, V gene, J gene, D gene, CDR3 protein, CDR3 DNA. A D gene is named only where the DNA matches it firmly. Rows give clone size only sometimes, using once, few, many, or a class for an expanded clone.

>-|14|TRBV6-5|TRBJ1-5|-
CASRTLYGNQPQHF
TGTGCCAGCAGGACATTATACGGCAATCAGCCCCAGCATTTT
>-|16|TRBV7-2|TRBJ2-3|TRBD2
CASSLLAGGRTDTQYF
TGTGCCAGCAGCCTCCTAGCGGGGGGGCGCACAGATACGCAGTATTTT
>-|14|TRBV15|TRBJ2-1|-
CATSREGRVGEQFF
TGTGCCACCAGCAGAGAGGGCAGGGTGGGTGAGCAGTTCTTC
>-|13|TRBV30|TRBJ1-2|-
CAWSVYRDGGYTF
TGTGCCTGGAGTGTTTACAGGGATGGTGGCTACACCTTC
>-|15|TRBV7-2|TRBJ1-5|-
CASSSQGGSNQPQHF
TGTGCCAGCAGCTCTCAGGGAGGCAGCAATCAGCCCCAGCATTTT
>-|15|TRBV27|TRBJ1-5|TRBD1
CASSLLRAGGQPQHF
TGTGCCAGCAGTTTATTAAGGGCAGGGGGCCAGCCCCAGCATTTT
>-|17|TRBV15|TRBJ1-2|TRBD1
CATSRGLDRDLGYGYTF
TGTGCCACCAGCAGAGGTTTGGACAGGGATCTAGGCTATGGCTACACCTTC
>-|15|TRBV7-3|TRBJ2-1|-
CASSSQGSSYNEQFF
TGTGCCAGCAGCTCCCAGGGTAGCTCCTACAATGAGCAGTTCTTC
>-|13|TRBV2|TRBJ2-5|-
CASRFQQTETQYF
TGTGCCAGCAGGTTCCAACAGACAGAGACCCAGTACTTC
>-|13|TRBV11-3|TRBJ2-5|TRBD2
CASSLGLAETQYF
TGTGCCAGCAGCTTAGGACTAGCGGAGACCCAGTACTTC
>-|14|TRBV19|TRBJ2-5|-
CASSPAAGSWTQYF
TGTGCCAGTAGTCCCGCGGCGGGGTCGTGGACCCAGTACTTC
>-|13|TRBV19|TRBJ1-5|-
CASSSRANQPQHF
TGTGCCAGTAGCAGCAGGGCAAATCAGCCCCAGCATTTT
>-|16|TRBV19|TRBJ2-3|TRBD2
CASSRTSGGVTDTQYF
TGTGCCAGTAGTAGGACTAGCGGGGGAGTCACAGATACGCAGTATTTT
>-|13|TRBV7-2|TRBJ2-5|TRBD1
CASSEDREETQYF
TGTGCCAGCAGCGAAGACAGGGAAGAGACCCAGTACTTC
>-|15|TRBV7-3|TRBJ2-1|TRBD2
CASSLTAGVGNEQFF
TGTGCCAGCAGCTTAACGGCGGGGGTTGGGAATGAGCAGTTCTTC
>once|13|TRBV7-9|TRBJ2-1|TRBD1
CASSLGGQGRQFF
TGTGCCAGCAGCTTAGGGGGACAGGGGAGGCAGTTCTTC
>-|17|TRBV15|TRBJ2-2|TRBD2
CATSRDVTSGRTGELFF
TGTGCCACCAGCAGAGATGTTACTAGCGGACGCACCGGGGAGCTGTTTTTT
>-|15|TRBV29-1|TRBJ1-1|TRBD1
CSVELTGNRGRRAFF
TGCAGCGTTGAATTAACCGGGAACAGGGGGCGTCGAGCTTTCTTT
>-|15|TRBV6-4|TRBJ2-3|TRBD2
CASTPSGGASDTQYF
TGTGCCAGCACCCCAAGCGGGGGGGCCTCAGATACGCAGTATTTT
>-|16|TRBV2|TRBJ1-2|TRBD1
CASSLRQGASSDGYTF
TGTGCCAGCAGTCTCCGACAGGGGGCATCATCGGACGGCTACACCTTC
>-|14|TRBV6-1|TRBJ1-2|TRBD1
CASSADRGFYGYTF
TGTGCCAGCAGCGCAGACAGGGGTTTCTATGGCTACACCTTC
>-|14|TRBV7-3|TRBJ1-6|TRBD1
CASSPGQSGSPLHF
TGTGCCAGCAGCCCGGGACAGAGCGGGTCACCCCTCCACTTT
>once|13|TRBV19|TRBJ2-7|-
CASSITVGHEQYF
TGTGCCAGTAGTATCACCGTGGGCCACGAGCAGTACTTC
>-|14|TRBV18|TRBJ1-2|TRBD1
CASSPGQGNYGYTF
TGTGCCAGCTCACCAGGACAGGGGAACTATGGCTACACCTTC
>-|15|TRBV5-4|TRBJ2-5|TRBD2
CASSVQSGERETQYF
TGTGCCAGCAGCGTCCAGAGCGGGGAAAGGGAGACCCAGTACTTC
>-|16|TRBV9|TRBJ1-6|TRBD1
CASSVERQGNNSPLHF
TGTGCCAGCAGCGTAGAGAGACAGGGGAATAATTCACCCCTCCACTTT
>-|16|TRBV7-3|TRBJ1-2|-
CASSITGTSSTGGYTF
TGTGCCAGCAGCATCACCGGGACAAGTTCGACCGGGGGCTACACCTTC
>-|14|TRBV15|TRBJ1-1|-
CATSPRRSNTEAFF
TGTGCCACCAGCCCCCGGCGGTCTAACACTGAAGCTTTCTTT
>-|15|TRBV7-9|TRBJ1-4|TRBD1
CASSLGGQEYEKLFF
TGTGCCAGCAGCTTAGGGGGACAGGAGTATGAAAAACTGTTTTTT
>-|19|TRBV15|TRBJ2-1|TRBD2
CATSRDLSTSGGAVNEQFF
TGTGCCACCAGCAGAGATCTTTCTACTAGCGGGGGGGCGGTCAATGAGCAGTTCTTC
>-|14|TRBV2|TRBJ2-7|-
CASSPGLSGDEQYF
TGTGCCAGCAGCCCCGGACTGAGTGGAGACGAGCAGTACTTC
>-|13|TRBV19|TRBJ1-1|-
CASMAEPNTEAFF
TGTGCCAGTATGGCGGAACCGAACACTGAAGCTTTCTTT
>-|15|TRBV5-4|TRBJ1-4|-
CASSLGLTTNEKLFF
TGTGCCAGCAGCTTGGGACTAACAACTAATGAAAAACTGTTTTTT
>-|15|TRBV5-1|TRBJ1-1|-
CASSLGRATNTEAFF
TGCGCCAGCAGCTTGGGCAGGGCCACTAACACTGAAGCTTTCTTT
>-|14|TRBV6-1|TRBJ2-1|-
CASSPQGYYNEQFF
TGTGCCAGCAGCCCACAGGGCTACTACAATGAGCAGTTCTTC
>-|16|TRBV19|TRBJ2-3|TRBD2
CASSIGLAGGRDTQYF
TGTGCCAGTAGTATAGGACTAGCGGGGGGGCGAGATACGCAGTATTTT
>-|16|TRBV4-1|TRBJ1-4|TRBD1
CASSQEGGTANEKLFF
TGCGCCAGCAGCCAAGAAGGGGGGACAGCTAATGAAAAACTGTTTTTT
>-|15|TRBV5-1|TRBJ2-3|-
CASSLTTVSKDTQYF
TGCGCCAGCAGCTTAACGACTGTTTCCAAAGATACGCAGTATTTT
>-|14|TRBV19|TRBJ1-4|TRBD1
CASSLQGLNEKLFF
TGTGCCAGTAGCTTACAGGGGCTTAATGAAAAACTGTTTTTT
>-|13|TRBV18|TRBJ1-5|-
CASREGVMQPQHF
TGTGCCAGCAGGGAGGGCGTCATGCAGCCCCAGCATTTT
>-|13|TRBV10-3|TRBJ1-5|TRBD1
CAIREDRDQPQHF
TGTGCCATCAGAGAAGACAGGGATCAGCCCCAGCATTTT
>-|14|TRBV19|TRBJ1-3|-
CASGHLPSGNTIYF
TGTGCCAGTGGACATCTCCCCTCTGGAAACACCATATATTTT